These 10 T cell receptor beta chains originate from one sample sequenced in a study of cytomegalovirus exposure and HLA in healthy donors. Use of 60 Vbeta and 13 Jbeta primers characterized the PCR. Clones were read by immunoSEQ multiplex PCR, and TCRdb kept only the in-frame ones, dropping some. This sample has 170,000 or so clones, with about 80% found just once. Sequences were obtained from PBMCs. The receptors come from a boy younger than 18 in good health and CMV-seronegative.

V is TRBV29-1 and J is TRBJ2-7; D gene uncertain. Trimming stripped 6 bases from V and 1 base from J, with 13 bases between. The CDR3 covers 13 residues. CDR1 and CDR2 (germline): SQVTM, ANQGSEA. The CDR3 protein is CSVGLRLSYEQYF. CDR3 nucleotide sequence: TGCAGCGTGGGCCTCCGGTTATCCTACGAGCAGTACTTC.

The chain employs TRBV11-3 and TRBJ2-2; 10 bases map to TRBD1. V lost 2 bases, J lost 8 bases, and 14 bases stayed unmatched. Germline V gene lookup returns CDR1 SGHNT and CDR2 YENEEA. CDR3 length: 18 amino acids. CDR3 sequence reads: CASSLPRDRGRGAGELFF. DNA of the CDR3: TGTGCCAGCAGCTTACCCCGGGACAGGGGAAGGGGTGCAGGGGAGCTGTTTTTT. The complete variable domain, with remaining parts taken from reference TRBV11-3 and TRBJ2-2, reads EAGVVQSPRYKIIEKKQPVAFWCNPISGHNTLYWYLQNLGQGPELLIRYENEEAVDDSQLPKDRFSAERLKGVDSTLKIQPAELGDSAVYLCASSLPRDRGRGAGELFFGEGSRLTVL.

The CDR3 spells CASSDRTGAPEEELFF. The CDR3 DNA follows: TGTGCCAGCAGCGACCGGACAGGGGCCCCAGAGGAGGAGCTGTTTTTT. The chain recombines TRBV9 with TRBJ2-2; 9 nucleotides align to TRBD1. This CDR3 comprises 16 residues. The V gene's germline CDR1 is SGDLS and CDR2 YYNGEE. Losses at the gene ends were 3 bases for V and 10 bases for J; bases not matched to a gene: 13. The full variable domain, rest sourced from reference TRBV9 and TRBJ2-2, is DSGVTQTPKHLITATGQRVTLRCSPRSGDLSVYWYQQSLDQGLQFLIQYYNGEERAKGNILERFSAQQFPDLHSELNLSSLELGDSALYFCASSDRTGAPEEELFFGEGSRLTVL.

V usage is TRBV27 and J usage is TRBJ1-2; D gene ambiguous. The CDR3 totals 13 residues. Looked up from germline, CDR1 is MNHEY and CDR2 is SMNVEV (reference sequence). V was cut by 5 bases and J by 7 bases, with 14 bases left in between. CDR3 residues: CASSEAVFGGYTF. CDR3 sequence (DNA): TGTGCCAGCAGTGAGGCAGTGTTCGGTGGCTACACCTTC.

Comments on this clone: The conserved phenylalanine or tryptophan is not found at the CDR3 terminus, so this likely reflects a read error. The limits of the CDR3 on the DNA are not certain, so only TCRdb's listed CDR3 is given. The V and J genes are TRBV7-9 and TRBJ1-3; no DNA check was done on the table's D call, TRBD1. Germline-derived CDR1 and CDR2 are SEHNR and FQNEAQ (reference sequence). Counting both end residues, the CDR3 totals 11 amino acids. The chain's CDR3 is CSSSSQYRSSI.

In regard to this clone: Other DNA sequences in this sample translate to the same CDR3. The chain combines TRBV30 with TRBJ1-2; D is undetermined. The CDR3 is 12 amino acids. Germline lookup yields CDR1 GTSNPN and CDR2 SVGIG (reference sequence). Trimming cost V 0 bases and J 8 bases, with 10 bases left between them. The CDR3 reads CAWSVRGGGYTF. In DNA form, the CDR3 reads TGTGCCTGGAGTGTACGAGGCGGCGGCTACACCTTC.

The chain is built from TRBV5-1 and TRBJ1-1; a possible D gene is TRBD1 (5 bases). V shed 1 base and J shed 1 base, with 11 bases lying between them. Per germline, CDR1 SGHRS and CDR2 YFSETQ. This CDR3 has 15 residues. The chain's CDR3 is CASSLYLRENTEAFF. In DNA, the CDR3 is TGCGCCAGCAGCTTGTATCTCAGGGAGAACACTGAAGCTTTCTTT. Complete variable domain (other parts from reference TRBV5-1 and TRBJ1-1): KAGVTQTPRYLIKTRGQQVTLSCSPISGHRSVSWYQQTPGQGLQFLFEYFSETQRNKGNFPGRFSGRQFSNSRSEMNVSTLELGDSALYLCASSLYLRENTEAFFGQGTRLTVV.

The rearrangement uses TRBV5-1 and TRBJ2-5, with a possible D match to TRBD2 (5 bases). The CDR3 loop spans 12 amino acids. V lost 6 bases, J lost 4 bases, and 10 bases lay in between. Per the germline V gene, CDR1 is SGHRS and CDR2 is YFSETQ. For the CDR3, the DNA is TGCGCCAGCACCTCGGGGTCAGAGACCCAGTACTTC. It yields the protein CASTSGSETQYF.

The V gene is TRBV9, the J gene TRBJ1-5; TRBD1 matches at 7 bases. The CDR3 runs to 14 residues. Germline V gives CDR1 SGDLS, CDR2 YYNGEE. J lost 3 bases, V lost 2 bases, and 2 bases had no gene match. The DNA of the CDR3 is TGTGCCAGCAGCGTGGGACAGTACAATCAGCCCCAGCATTTT. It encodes CASSVGQYNQPQHF. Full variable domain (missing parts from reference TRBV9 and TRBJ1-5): DSGVTQTPKHLITATGQRVTLRCSPRSGDLSVYWYQQSLDQGLQFLIQYYNGEERAKGNILERFSAQQFPDLHSELNLSSLELGDSALYFCASSVGQYNQPQHFGDGTRLSIL.

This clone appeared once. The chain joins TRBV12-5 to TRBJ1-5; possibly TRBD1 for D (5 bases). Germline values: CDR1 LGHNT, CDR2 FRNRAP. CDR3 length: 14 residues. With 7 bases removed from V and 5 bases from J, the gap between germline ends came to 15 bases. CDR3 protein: CASALATADQPQHF. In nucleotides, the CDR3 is TGTGCTAGTGCCCTCGCGACAGCAGATCAGCCCCAGCATTTT.